These 22 T cell receptor beta chains were all obtained from the same sample, sequenced in a study of response to subunit inactivated influenza vaccine. TCRdb used MiXCR to reprocess the RT-PCR reads, holding one entry per CDR3 protein. This sample has around 200,000 distinct CDR3 sequences, with about 9.3% found just once. The specimen was non-naive T cells sorted from PBMCs, collected on the day of vaccination. These receptor sequences come from a man in his forties or fifties who received an inactivated influenza vaccine.

The gene calls are TRBV6-1 and TRBJ2-1; 11 nucleotides align to TRBD2. The CDR3 sequence is 16 residues long. CDR1 MNHNS and CDR2 SASEGT come from the germline V gene. V shed 5 bases, J shed 6 bases, and the junction held 9 bases outside the gene matches. CDR3 in DNA: TGTGCCAGCAGTCCAATCGCCGGGACTAGCGGCAATGAGCAGTTCTTC. It is translated as CASSPIAGTSGNEQFF.

This chain uses TRBV7-2 with TRBJ2-7; D perhaps matches TRBD1 (6 bases). The CDR3 consists of 13 residues. Germline lookup yields CDR1 SGHTA and CDR2 FQGNSA. V was clipped by 4 bases and J by 3 bases, with 10 bases between them. CDR3 DNA sequence: TGTGCCAGCAGCTCGCAGGGGTACTACGAGCAGTACTTC. This codes for CASSSQGYYEQYF.

This clonotype was counted at least ten times. The V gene is TRBV7-9, the J gene TRBJ2-2; the match to TRBD2 covers 7 bases. The CDR3 is 17 residues long. The V gene end was trimmed by 5 bases and the J gene end by 3 bases; junction bases not matched to a gene: 12. Germline CDR1 SEHNR, CDR2 FQNEAQ (reference sequence). The CDR3 sequence is CASSPFRGDGDTGELFF. As DNA, the CDR3 is TGTGCCAGCAGCCCCTTCCGGGGGGATGGGGACACCGGGGAGCTGTTTTTT.

This clonotype showed up many times. Its ends do not fully match the called genes, so a read error is possible. This sequence joins TRBV5-1 and TRBJ2-7; D is unclear. The CDR3 has 11 residues. The germline CDR1 and CDR2 sequences are SGHRS and YFSETQ. The CDR3 nucleotides read TGTGCCAGCAGCTCGGCCTACGAGCAGTACTTC. This codes for CASSSAYEQYF.

This clonotype was counted ten times or more. V is TRBV5-1 and J is TRBJ2-5; D is ambiguous. The CDR3 runs 14 residues. The V end was cut by 3 bases, the J end by 2 bases, with 11 bases between. Germline lookup yields CDR1 SGHRS and CDR2 YFSETQ. In DNA form, the CDR3 reads TGCGCCAGCAGCTCCACTTCCTTACAAGAGACCCAGTACTTC. Protein sequence: CASSSTSLQETQYF.

This clonotype came up a few times. The CDR3: CASSFRQPNTDTQYF. In nucleotides, the CDR3 is TGTGCCAGCAGCTTCCGACAGCCGAACACAGATACGCAGTATTTT. The chain uses TRBV7-2 and TRBJ2-3; D perhaps matches TRBD1 (5 bases). This CDR3 has 15 residues. Trimming stripped 3 bases from V and 2 bases from J, with 12 bases between. CDR1 is SGHTA, CDR2 FQGNSA, per germline.

In its sample, this clonotype was seen a few times. The J gene is TRBJ2-5, the V gene TRBV7-2, with 9 bases that match TRBD1. V lost 5 bases, J lost 3 bases, and 1 base stayed unmatched. The CDR3 has 13 amino acids. Germline lookup yields CDR1 SGHTA and CDR2 FQGNSA. The CDR3 coding sequence is TGTGCCAGCAGCAGGGACAGGGAAGAGACCCAGTACTTC. Protein: CASSRDREETQYF.

This clonotype has a handful of counts. The chain carries TRBV29-1 and TRBJ2-1; TRBD2 aligns across 11 bases. CDR3 length: 16 amino acids. The ends lost 2 bases at V and 8 bases at J; junction bases unmatched: 11. The V gene's germline CDR1 is SQVTM and CDR2 ANQGSEA. The chain's CDR3 is CSVERGIAGGPHEQFF. For the CDR3, the DNA is TGCAGCGTTGAAAGAGGTATAGCGGGAGGGCCCCATGAGCAGTTCTTC.

This clonotype was detected only a few times. This chain uses TRBV5-1 with TRBJ1-1, with TRBD1 matching 8 bases. The CDR3 sequence is 16 residues long. Per germline, CDR1 SGHRS and CDR2 YFSETQ. V lost 5 bases to trimming and J lost 1 base; unmatched junction nucleotides: 10. The CDR3 nucleotides read TGCGCCAGCAGAATAATTCAGGGGGCTCGGAACACTGAAGCTTTCTTT. The encoded protein is CASRIIQGARNTEAFF.

The sample holds a few counts of this clonotype. The chain couples TRBV6-2 or TRBV6-3 to TRBJ2-7; D is possibly TRBD1 (6 bases). This CDR3 has 14 residues. Germline CDR1 reads MNHEY; CDR2 reads SVGEGT. V lost 7 bases and J 7 bases, leaving 20 bases between the germline ends. CDR3 region: CASNQQGRVIEQYF. The CDR3 DNA follows: TGTGCCAGCAACCAACAGGGTCGTGTCATTGAGCAGTACTTC.

There are a few counts of this clonotype. This chain links TRBV7-8 with TRBJ2-3; no reliable D call. Germline V gives CDR1 SGHVS, CDR2 FQNEAQ. With 5 bases removed from V and 2 bases from J, the gap between germline ends came to 14 bases. The CDR3 has 15 amino acids. CDR3 sequence reads: CASSRRTGPTDTQYF. The DNA of the CDR3 is TGTGCCAGCAGCCGGCGGACGGGCCCCACAGATACGCAGTATTTT.

This clonotype showed up just a few times. The V and J genes are TRBV5-1 and TRBJ1-2, with unresolved D. V was pared by 4 bases and J by 2 bases, with 15 bases between. This CDR3 comprises 15 residues. CDR1 and CDR2 (germline): SGHRS, YFSETQ. The CDR3 bases are TGCGCCAGCAGCATATACACGGGGAAAAACTATGGCTACACCTTC. Its translation is CASSIYTGKNYGYTF.

This clonotype was seen repeatedly, ten times or more. Mismatch with germline at one junction end may stem from a read error. This chain links TRBV29-1 with TRBJ2-4; D is undetermined. CDR1 and CDR2 (germline): SQVTM, ANQGSEA. The CDR3 loop spans 13 amino acids. This CDR3 is CSVEEGAKNIQYF. The CDR3 region has the DNA TGCAGCGTGGAAGAAGGGGCCAAAAACATTCAGTACTTC.

The V and J genes are TRBV28 and TRBJ1-1; TRBD1 is a possible D gene (6 bases). Trimming took 7 bases from V and 6 from J, leaving 15 bases between them. CDR1 is MDHEN, CDR2 SYDVKM, per germline. The CDR3 sequence is 13 residues long. This chain's CDR3 is CASNRGGGPEAFF. CDR3 DNA: TGTGCCAGCAACCGCGGGGGGGGCCCTGAAGCTTTCTTT.

V usage is TRBV6-2 or TRBV6-3 and J usage is TRBJ2-1, with 8 bases lining up with TRBD2. Losses at the gene ends were 7 bases for V and 9 bases for J; bases not matched to a gene: 8. The CDR3 totals 13 residues. CDR1 and CDR2 from the germline V gene are MNHEY and SVGEGT. The CDR3: CASNPAGEVEQFF. In nucleotides, the CDR3 is TGTGCCAGCAATCCAGCGGGAGAGGTTGAGCAGTTCTTC.

This clonotype turned up a few times. The J gene is TRBJ2-3, the V gene TRBV6-2 or TRBV6-3; 10 positions agree with TRBD1. CDR1 is MNHEY and CDR2 is SVGEGT in the germline V gene. The CDR3 length is 20 residues. V was pared by 0 bases and J by 4 bases, with 16 bases of the junction left unmatched. CDR3 bases: TGTGCCAGCAGTTACTCGCACACAGGACCGACAGGGGGCTTCCCAGATACGCAGTATTTT. This codes for CASSYSHTGPTGGFPDTQYF.

The chain couples TRBV14 to TRBJ2-7; D remains unclear. CDR1 SGHDN and CDR2 FVKESK come from the germline V gene. The CDR3 loop spans 15 amino acids. Deletions cut 1 base from V and 2 bases from J, with 12 bases between. CDR3 coding DNA: TGTGCCAGCAGCCAAGGAACAAGCGCCGCCTACGAGCAGTACTTC. It is translated as CASSQGTSAAYEQYF.

J is TRBJ2-1 and V is TRBV27; D is possibly TRBD2 (6 bases). Trimming took 3 bases from V and 7 from J, leaving 10 bases between them. CDR3 length: 13 amino acids. Germline V gene lookup returns CDR1 MNHEY and CDR2 SMNVEV (reference sequence). The CDR3, as DNA: TGTGCCAGCAGTTTTGGAGGGAAGAATGAGCAGTTCTTC. Amino acids: CASSFGGKNEQFF.

Many counts were recorded for this clonotype. This chain joins TRBV20-1 and TRBJ1-1; D is unresolved. V was shortened by 1 base and J by 4 bases, with 10 bases between the two germline ends. The germline V gene encodes CDR1 DFQATT and CDR2 SNEGSKA (reference sequence). The CDR3 is 13 amino acids. The CDR3 loop reads CSARGRFATEAFF. CDR3 DNA: TGCAGTGCTAGAGGGAGGTTCGCCACTGAAGCTTTCTTT.

The gene calls are TRBV6-1 and TRBJ2-1; no reliable D call. CDR3 length: 12 amino acids. Germline values: CDR1 MNHNS, CDR2 SASEGT. V was trimmed by 2 bases and J by 1 base, leaving 0 bases between them. The CDR3 reads CASSESYNEQFF. For the CDR3, the DNA is TGTGCCAGCAGTGAATCCTACAATGAGCAGTTCTTC.

There are many counts of this clonotype. The DNA for the CDR3 is TGCGCCCGTGAGGCCACCAACCACTACTCCTATAATTCACCCCTCCACTTT. Amino acid sequence: CAREATNHYSYNSPLHF. V usage is TRBV5-1 and J usage is TRBJ1-6; D remains ambiguous. This CDR3 spans 17 amino acids. CDR1 is SGHRS, CDR2 YFSETQ, per germline. Trimming took off 10 bases at V and 0 bases at J, with 20 bases between the two ends.

This clonotype was recorded many times. J is TRBJ2-7 and V is TRBV20-1; 9 nucleotides agree with TRBD1. The CDR3 sequence is 15 residues long. The germline CDR1 and CDR2 sequences are DFQATT and SNEGSKA (reference sequence). V gave up 6 bases and J gave up 6 bases; unmatched junction bases: 15. CDR3 protein: CSALPGQGFRSEQYF. CDR3 nucleotides: TGCAGTGCCCTTCCGGGACAGGGATTCAGGAGCGAGCAGTACTTC.